The present TCR beta chain was sequenced within a study of Graves' ophthalmopathy and Graves' hyperthyroidism. Using RNA transcripts, the TCR beta CDR3 regions were amplified. An initial RT-PCR round employing HTBI primers preceded a second-round multiplex PCR. TCRdb ran MiXCR on the multiplex PCR reads and lists one entry per CDR3 protein. This sample has hundreds of thousands of distinct CDR3 sequences, with 15% found just once. This clonotype was detected many times. Germline V CDR1 and CDR2: SGDLS, YYNGEE. V was trimmed by 0 bases and J by 2 bases, leaving 8 bases between them. The CDR3 totals 15 residues.

This chain uses TRBV9 with TRBJ2-2, with D possibly TRBD2 on 5 matching bases. The origin of this receptor is a woman aged 18-29 years with stable Graves' hyperthyroidism. The specimen sequenced was peripheral blood. DNA for the CDR3: TGTGCCAGCAGCGTAGGCGCGGGTAACACCGGGGAGCTGTTTTTT. It translates to CASSVGAGNTGELFF.